The rows below give T cell receptor beta chains drawn from one sample of a study of cytomegalovirus exposure and HLA in healthy donors. Clones were read by immunoSEQ multiplex PCR, and TCRdb kept only the in-frame ones, dropping some. Among tens of thousands of clones listed, around two thirds were seen once. Sequenced material: PBMCs. These receptors originate from a woman aged 25 to 39 in good health and CMV-seropositive. Each CDR3 is given with its conserved first and last residue. A D gene is named only where the DNA matches it firmly. Clone size is stated in some rows and not others, as once, few, many or a class when expanded.

TRBV18	.	.	TRBJ2-7	TGTGCCAGCTCGGCGCGGGATTCCTACGAGCAGTACTTC	CASSARDSYEQYF
TRBV7-2	.	.	TRBJ2-3	TGTGCCAGCAGCAAAGGGGCAGATACGCAGTATTTT	CASSKGADTQYF
TRBV5-8	few	TRBD2	TRBJ2-7	TGTGCCAGCAGCGACACTAGCGGGGGTTTCTACGAGCAGTACTTC	CASSDTSGGFYEQYF
TRBV10-3	.	.	TRBJ2-3	TGTGCCACTAGGAAGGGGAAGCAGTACACAGATACGCAGTATTTT	CATRKGKQYTDTQYF
TRBV28	few	.	TRBJ2-7	TGTGCCAGCGGGGAGTTGGGCGAGCAGTACTTC	CASGELGEQYF
TRBV7-9	few	.	TRBJ2-5	TGTGCCAGCAGCTTAGGGCTTTCGGAGACCCAGTACTTC	CASSLGLSETQYF
TRBV6-1	.	.	TRBJ1-5	TGTGCCAGCAGTGATCAAGGGGGTGGCAATCAGCCCCAGCATTTT	CASSDQGGGNQPQHF
TRBV6-1	.	.	TRBJ1-2	TGTGCCAGCAGTGAACGGTGGGGAGAAGGCTACACCTTC	CASSERWGEGYTF
TRBV11-2	.	.	TRBJ1-2	TGTGCCAGCAGCTTTGGGGAGGGAAACTATGGCTACACCTTC	CASSFGEGNYGYTF
TRBV5-1	.	.	TRBJ1-2	TGCGCCAGCAGCTTGGCCAGGATGGGCTATGGCTACACCTTC	CASSLARMGYGYTF
TRBV5-6	few	.	TRBJ1-5	TGTGCCAGCAGCTTGAGACAGACACCTGGCAATCAGCCCCAGCATTTT	CASSLRQTPGNQPQHF
TRBV5-1	.	TRBD1	TRBJ2-2	TGCGCCAGCAGCTTAGGGCGGGACAGGGTTAACACCGGGGAGCTGTTTTTT	CASSLGRDRVNTGELFF
TRBV19	.	.	TRBJ1-4	TGTGCCAGTAGTATGGGCAGGGGCAATGAAAAACTGTTTTTT	CASSMGRGNEKLFF
TRBV11-2	few	.	TRBJ1-1	TGTGCCAGCAGGACAGGTCCCACTGAAGCTTTCTTT	CASRTGPTEAFF
TRBV15	.	TRBD1	TRBJ1-4	TGTGCCACCAGGAAGGACAGGGGGCGTGAAAAACTGTTTTTT	CATRKDRGREKLFF
TRBV18	.	.	TRBJ1-4	TGTGCCAGCTCACCTCCCGTCGGGAAGGATGAAAAACTGTTTTTT	CASSPPVGKDEKLFF
TRBV5-5	few	.	TRBJ1-3	TGTGCCAGCAGCTTGGAGAGCTCTGGAAACACCATATATTTT	CASSLESSGNTIYF
TRBV27	.	TRBD2	TRBJ2-1	TGTGCCAGAAAAACCGGGACTAGCGGGGTCATATCCTACAATGAGCAGTTCTTC	CARKTGTSGVISYNEQFF
TRBV19	.	.	TRBJ1-1	TGTGCCAGTAGTATGGGGCGGAGTGGCCGTTCGCGAGCTTTCTTT	CASSMGRSGRSRAFF
TRBV5-6	few	TRBD2	TRBJ2-3	TGTGCCAGCACTATAGCGGGGGGGCCGACAGATACGCAGTATTTT	CASTIAGGPTDTQYF